Below, 24 T cell receptor beta chains from the same sample are listed, as sequenced in a study of long-term antiretroviral therapy in people with HIV. The immunoSEQ assay was v3.0, run at survey level. Repertoires were generated with immunoSEQ multiplex PCR, while TCRdb's copy carries only in-frame clones and drops some. Of about 25,000 clones listed, approximately 73% were seen once; the top ten hold over 4%. Sequenced here: unsorted PBMCs, sampled 0.5 years after starting antiretroviral therapy. The receptors stem from a woman aged 40 to 50 with HIV.

This rearrangement joins TRBV9 to TRBJ2-3; TRBD2 aligns across 13 bases. Germline V CDR1 and CDR2: SGDLS, YYNGEE. The trim removed 2 bases at V and 6 bases at J, leaving 6 bases unmatched. CDR3 size: 16 residues. The chain's CDR3 is CASSVTSGGARDTQYF. The CDR3 DNA reads as TGTGCCAGCAGCGTTACTAGCGGGGGGGCCAGGGATACGCAGTATTTT.

The rearrangement uses TRBV2 and TRBJ1-2; 8 nucleotides agree with TRBD1. The CDR3 is 11 amino acids. Germline V gene lookup returns CDR1 SNHLY and CDR2 FYNNEI. Germline trimming cut 8 bases from V and 8 bases from J; bases unmatched to any gene: 4. Written as DNA, the CDR3 is TGTGCCAGCCAAAGACAGGGGGGCTACACCTTC. Amino acid sequence: CASQRQGGYTF. The full variable domain, in which reference TRBV2 and TRBJ1-2 provide the parts outside the CDR3, is EPEVTQTPSHQVTQMGQEVILRCVPISNHLYFYWYRQILGQKVEFLVSFYNNEISEKSEIFDDQFSVERPDGSNFTLKIRSTKLEDSAMYFCASQRQGGYTFGSGTRLTVV.

This clone was picked up a small number of times. This chain joins TRBV6-4 and TRBJ1-6; TRBD1 is a possible D gene (5 bases). CDR3 length: 17 residues. Germline CDR1 reads MRHNA; CDR2 reads SNTAGT. V dropped 2 bases and J dropped 8 bases, with 19 bases sitting between them. The CDR3 loop is CASSDPGRKGPYSPLHF. The CDR3 DNA is TGTGCCAGCAGTGACCCCGGGAGGAAGGGGCCATATTCACCCCTCCACTTT.

The DNA for the CDR3 is TGCGCCAGCAGCCAAGAGGGACAGGGGAATACAGATACGCAGTATTTT. This translates into CASSQEGQGNTDTQYF. The chain has TRBV4-1 and TRBJ2-3, with 10 bases identical to TRBD1. The trim removed 0 bases at V and 3 bases at J, leaving 3 bases unmatched. CDR1 MGHRA and CDR2 YSYEKL come from the germline V gene. The CDR3 has 16 amino acids.

The rearrangement uses TRBV29-1 and TRBJ2-2; D not certain. V lost 4 bases to trimming and J lost 2 bases, with 2 bases between them. This CDR3 contains 11 residues. CDR1 is SQVTM and CDR2 is ANQGSEA in the germline V gene. In nucleotides, the CDR3 is TGCAGCGTTGGAAACACCGGGGAGCTGTTTTTT. Its translation: CSVGNTGELFF.

This clone was counted between two and nine times. The V gene is TRBV19, the J gene TRBJ1-2; D remains ambiguous. Germline lookup yields CDR1 LNHDA and CDR2 SQIVND (reference sequence). Trimming removed 5 bases from V and 7 bases from J, with 5 bases in between. This CDR3 region has 10 residues. For the CDR3, the DNA is TGTGCCAGTAGTGGAGTTGGCTACACCTTC. Encoded protein: CASSGVGYTF.

The chain has TRBV11-2 and TRBJ2-7, with 7 bases lining up with TRBD2. From germline, CDR1 is SGHAT and CDR2 FQNNGV. The J segment lost 2 bases and the V segment lost 0 bases, leaving 1 base of the junction unmatched. CDR3 length equals 14 residues. The CDR3 loop reads CASSLEAGPYEQYF. The DNA for the CDR3 is TGTGCCAGCAGCTTAGAAGCGGGGCCCTACGAGCAGTACTTC.

The chain carries TRBV19 and TRBJ1-6; possible D gene TRBD1, 5 bases. In germline, CDR1 is LNHDA, CDR2 SQIVND (reference sequence). This CDR3 is built from 14 residues. Trimming took off 7 bases at V and 1 base at J, with 8 bases between the two ends. The CDR3 region is CASNWGSYNSPLHF. CDR3 bases: TGTGCCAGTAACTGGGGGTCCTATAATTCACCCCTCCACTTT. The variable domain in full, with the rest retrieved from reference TRBV19 and TRBJ1-6, is DGGITQSPKYLFRKEGQNVTLSCEQNLNHDAMYWYRQDPGQGLRLIYYSQIVNDFQKGDIAEGYSVSREKKESFPLTVTSAQKNPTAFYLCASNWGSYNSPLHFGNGTRLTVT.

This chain uses TRBV5-6 with TRBJ2-1; D unresolved. V shed 3 bases and J shed 4 bases, with 11 bases lying between them. In germline, CDR1 is SGHDT, CDR2 YYEEEE. The CDR3 sequence is 14 residues long. CDR3 region: CASSCAEPYNEQFF. The DNA of the CDR3 is TGTGCCAGCAGCTGTGCCGAACCTTACAATGAGCAGTTCTTC.

By its share, this clone is medium-sized. This chain links TRBV28 with TRBJ1-4; D might be TRBD1 (5 bases). Germline loops: CDR1 MDHEN, CDR2 SYDVKM. The CDR3 length is 14 residues. V was cut by 2 bases and J by 4 bases, with 8 bases left in between. CDR3 residues: CASSLERGNEKLFF. CDR3 in DNA: TGTGCCAGCAGTTTAGAGAGGGGTAATGAAAAACTGTTTTTT.

The gene calls are TRBV30 and TRBJ2-5; the match to TRBD2 covers 12 bases. Trimming took 4 bases from V and 1 from J; bases not matched to a gene: 1. This CDR3 comprises 14 residues. CDR1 is GTSNPN, CDR2 SVGIG, per germline (reference sequence). The CDR3 region has the DNA TGTGCCTGGACTAGCGGGGGGGCCCAAGAGACCCAGTACTTC. This codes for CAWTSGGAQETQYF.

The chain combines TRBV9 with TRBJ1-2; no firm D call. Per germline, CDR1 SGDLS and CDR2 YYNGEE. CDR3 length equals 15 residues. V gave up 0 bases and J gave up 2 bases, with 11 bases separating them. The CDR3 DNA reads TGTGCCAGCAGCGTAGGAGGGAGTAACAACTATGGCTACACCTTC. The encoded protein is CASSVGGSNNYGYTF. The full variable domain, its missing parts supplied by reference TRBV9 and TRBJ1-2, is DSGVTQTPKHLITATGQRVTLRCSPRSGDLSVYWYQQSLDQGLQFLIQYYNGEERAKGNILERFSAQQFPDLHSELNLSSLELGDSALYFCASSVGGSNNYGYTFGSGTRLTVV.

The chain recombines TRBV18 with TRBJ2-4; TRBD1 aligns across 8 bases. The CDR3 sequence is 17 residues long. Germline assignment: CDR1 KGHSH and CDR2 LQKENI. V lost 6 bases and J lost 0; bases outside the gene matches: 10. CDR3: CASSPGGSPLAKNIQYF. For the CDR3, the DNA is TGTGCCAGCTCGCCAGGGGGCTCCCCTCTAGCCAAAAACATTCAGTACTTC.

The chain links TRBV13 to TRBJ2-7; D call uncertain. This CDR3 spans 19 amino acids. V was cut by 0 bases and J by 8 bases, with 29 bases left in between. Germline V gives CDR1 PRHDT, CDR2 FYEKMQ (reference sequence). CDR3 loop: CASSLGQFRHSLSSFQQYF. CDR3 in DNA: TGTGCCAGCAGCTTAGGCCAATTCCGACATAGCCTATCGTCTTTCCAGCAGTACTTC. Together with reference TRBV13 and TRBJ2-7, the CDR3 gives the full variable domain: AAGVIQSPRHLIKEKRETATLKCYPIPRHDTVYWYQQGPGQDPQFLISFYEKMQSDKGSIPDRFSAQQFSDYHSELNMSSLELGDSALYFCASSLGQFRHSLSSFQQYFGPGTRLTVT.

The chain uses TRBV5-1 and TRBJ1-5; the match to TRBD1 covers 8 bases. Per germline, CDR1 SGHRS and CDR2 YFSETQ. Germline trimming cut 1 base from V and 0 bases from J; bases unmatched to any gene: 6. The CDR3 runs 17 residues. This CDR3 reads CASSLRAGGHSNQPQHF. DNA for the CDR3: TGCGCCAGCAGCTTGAGGGCAGGGGGCCATAGCAATCAGCCCCAGCATTTT. Filled out from reference TRBV5-1 and TRBJ1-5, the complete variable domain reads KAGVTQTPRYLIKTRGQQVTLSCSPISGHRSVSWYQQTPGQGLQFLFEYFSETQRNKGNFPGRFSGRQFSNSRSEMNVSTLELGDSALYLCASSLRAGGHSNQPQHFGDGTRLSIL.

The chain uses TRBV9 and TRBJ1-1; D is uncertain. The CDR3 has 14 amino acids. Trimming cost V 1 base and J 1 base, with 8 bases left between them. Germline lookup yields CDR1 SGDLS and CDR2 YYNGEE. CDR3 amino acids: CASSVKGKNTEAFF. The CDR3 DNA is TGTGCCAGCAGCGTAAAAGGGAAGAACACTGAAGCTTTCTTT.

This clone was detected only a few times. The chain is built from TRBV19 and TRBJ1-5; D remains unclear. The germline V gene encodes CDR1 LNHDA and CDR2 SQIVND (reference sequence). Trimming took 5 bases from V and 0 from J, leaving 8 bases between them. The CDR3 runs to 14 residues. CDR3 bases: TGTGCCAGTAGTTTCGCATATAGCAATCAGCCCCAGCATTTT. This sequence encodes CASSFAYSNQPQHF.

The CDR3 loop is CASSLSIRGTSNQPQHF. CDR3 DNA: TGTGCCAGCAGTTTATCGATCCGCGGGACGAGCAATCAGCCCCAGCATTTT. V is TRBV27 and J is TRBJ1-5; D is perhaps TRBD1 (5 bases). V lost 0 bases and J 1 base, leaving 13 bases between the germline ends. Germline lookup yields CDR1 MNHEY and CDR2 SMNVEV (reference sequence). The CDR3 loop spans 17 amino acids.

The V and J genes are TRBV6-5 and TRBJ2-1; TRBD1 aligns across 9 bases. With V trimmed by 5 bases and J by 15 bases, 5 bases remained unmatched. Germline V CDR1 and CDR2: MNHEY, SVGAGI. This CDR3 region has 11 residues. CDR3 protein: CASSRDRDVFF. CDR3 DNA: TGTGCCAGCAGTCGGGACAGGGACGTGTTCTTC.

The table lists this clone with a count of one. The chain links TRBV6-5 to TRBJ1-1; possibly TRBD1 for D (5 bases). CDR3 size: 14 residues. Trimming took 2 bases from V and 6 from J, leaving 13 bases between them. Looked up from germline, CDR1 is MNHEY and CDR2 is SVGAGI. CDR3 sequence: CASSYGGFDSEAFF. In DNA, the CDR3 is TGTGCCAGCAGTTACGGGGGTTTCGACTCTGAAGCTTTCTTT.

The rearrangement uses TRBV7-2 and TRBJ2-2; TRBD2 is a possible D gene (7 bases). The length of the CDR3 is 16 residues. Germline values: CDR1 SGHTA, CDR2 FQGNSA. V gave up 1 base and J gave up 5 bases, with 14 bases separating them. The CDR3 loop reads CASSLDARGATGELFF. The CDR3, as DNA: TGTGCCAGCAGCTTAGACGCCCGGGGGGCAACCGGGGAGCTGTTTTTT.

The chain uses TRBV28 and TRBJ1-5; possible D gene TRBD1, 6 bases. Trimming cost V 5 bases and J 0 bases, with 14 bases left between them. The CDR3 runs to 16 residues. Germline V gives CDR1 MDHEN, CDR2 SYDVKM. CDR3 nucleotide sequence: TGTGCCAGCAGTCCCCGGGACATTTATAGCAATCAGCCCCAGCATTTT. It translates to CASSPRDIYSNQPQHF.

The V call is TRBV9, the J call TRBJ2-1; weak D call: TRBD2 (6 bases). This CDR3 spans 15 amino acids. Germline V lookup: CDR1 SGDLS, CDR2 YYNGEE. V lost 0 bases and J 3 bases, leaving 10 bases between the germline ends. The CDR3 nucleotides read TGTGCCAGCAGCGTAGGGGGGGATCTCTACAATGAGCAGTTCTTC. Translation: CASSVGGDLYNEQFF.

The chain carries TRBV7-2 and TRBJ1-5, with 10 bases aligning to TRBD1. The J segment lost 5 bases and the V segment lost 5 bases, leaving 9 bases of the junction unmatched. The germline gives CDR1 SGHTA, CDR2 FQGNSA. CDR3 size: 16 residues. The DNA for the CDR3 is TGTGCCAGCAGCCGCTGGTCCGGGACAGGGGATCAGCCCCAGCATTTT. Protein product: CASSRWSGTGDQPQHF. Together with reference TRBV7-2 and TRBJ1-5, the CDR3 gives the full variable domain: GAGVSQSPSNKVTEKGKDVELRCDPISGHTALYWYRQSLGQGLEFLIYFQGNSAPDKSGLPSDRFSAERTGGSVSTLTIQRTQQEDSAVYLCASSRWSGTGDQPQHFGDGTRLSIL.